This entry lists 30 T cell receptor beta chains sequenced from one sample in a study of T cells in Graves' hyperthyroidism and ophthalmopathy. Authors of the study amplified TCR beta CDR3 regions from RNA transcripts. HTBI primers were the set used in a first-round RT-PCR of the TCR CDR3. TCRdb independently ran MiXCR on the multiplex PCR reads; one entry per CDR3 protein. The sample has some 420,000 distinct CDR3 sequences, 12% to 15% seen once; the top ten hold less than 6.5%. The sample was blood. These receptors originate from a woman under 30 with Graves' hyperthyroidism.

This clonotype was observed a few times. The chain links TRBV6-2 or TRBV6-3 to TRBJ2-1; 15 nucleotides agree with TRBD2. There are 18 residues in the CDR3. V lost 8 bases to trimming and J lost 3 bases; unmatched junction nucleotides: 11. Looked up from germline, CDR1 is MNHEY and CDR2 is SVGEGT. CDR3 sequence reads: CASRGGLAGGGIYNEQFF. The CDR3 DNA is TGTGCCAGCCGGGGGGGACTAGCGGGAGGAGGCATCTACAATGAGCAGTTCTTC.

This clonotype was found many times. In DNA, the CDR3 is TGTGCCTGGAGTGCCCCGGACAGGAATAATTCACCCCTCCACTTT. This encodes CAWSAPDRNNSPLHF. The chain joins TRBV30 to TRBJ1-6; 7 nucleotides align to TRBD1. The CDR3 runs 15 residues. The junction had 5 bases not matched to a gene; V was cut back by 1 base and J by 5 bases. CDR1 is GTSNPN, CDR2 SVGIG, per germline (reference sequence).

This clonotype occurred a few times. The V gene is TRBV7-6, the J gene TRBJ1-5; 8 bases are shared with TRBD1. The CDR3 is made up of 14 amino acids. After removal of 3 bases from V and 4 bases from J, the junction contained 2 bases not matched to a gene. Germline lookup yields CDR1 SGHVS and CDR2 FNYEAQ. DNA for the CDR3: TGTGCCAGCAGCTTGGGACAGGCTAATCAGCCCCAGCATTTT. Protein sequence: CASSLGQANQPQHF. Using reference TRBV7-6 and TRBJ1-5 for the parts outside the CDR3, the full variable domain is GAGVSQSPRYKVTKRGQDVALRCDPISGHVSLYWYRQALGQGPEFLTYFNYEAQQDKSGLPNDRFSAERPEGSISTLTIQRTEQRDSAMYRCASSLGQANQPQHFGDGTRLSIL.

This clonotype was seen many times. The rearrangement uses TRBV6-1 and TRBJ1-5; unclear D gene. CDR1 is MNHNS and CDR2 is SASEGT in the germline V gene. This CDR3 contains 16 residues. The V and J ends lost 4 bases and 3 bases respectively, with 16 bases between them. The CDR3 reads CASSVKSGQLNQPQHF. The CDR3 DNA is TGTGCCAGCAGTGTTAAGTCCGGGCAGCTCAATCAGCCCCAGCATTTT.

This clonotype was detected ten times or more. The rearrangement links TRBV20-1 to TRBJ1-4; tentative D call: TRBD1 (5 bases). Germline V gene data show CDR1 as DFQATT and CDR2 as SNEGSKA (reference sequence). Trimming shortened V by 0 bases and J by 5 bases, and 10 bases separated the two germline ends. CDR3 length: 14 amino acids. DNA of the CDR3: TGCAGTGCTAGAGAAAGCAGGGAGAATGAAAAACTGTTTTTT. Protein: CSARESRENEKLFF.

In regard to this clonotype: A much larger clone sits a single nucleotide away, making a read error possible. The chain joins TRBV5-1 to TRBJ1-1; TRBD1 is a possible D gene (5 bases). The CDR3 is made up of 15 amino acids. The V gene's germline CDR1 is SGHRS and CDR2 YFSETQ. In DNA form, the CDR3 reads TGCTCCAGCAGCTTGCAATCAGCCAGGGCCTCTGAAGCTTTCTTT. Translating gives CSSSLQSARASEAFF.

Only a few counts were recorded for this clonotype. This sequence joins TRBV6-4 and TRBJ2-1; no reliable D call. V shed 6 bases and J shed 5 bases, with 11 bases lying between them. Germline CDR1 is MRHNA and CDR2 is SNTAGT. The CDR3 loop spans 13 amino acids. CDR3 sequence (DNA): TGTGCCAGCAGCGCAGACGACCACAATGAGCAGTTCTTC. Translated, it gives CASSADDHNEQFF.

The chain is built from TRBV19 and TRBJ1-5; D perhaps matches TRBD1 (5 bases). Germline CDR1 and CDR2: LNHDA and SQIVND (reference sequence). Trimming pared 6 bases from V and 1 base from J, leaving 13 bases between. The CDR3 contains 15 residues. Here the CDR3 DNA reads TGTGCCAGTAGCACATGGGGGGGAAGCAATCAGCCCCAGCATTTT. It translates to CASSTWGGSNQPQHF.

This clonotype was counted ten times or more. This chain connects TRBV12-3 or TRBV12-4 to TRBJ1-1, with TRBD1 as a possible D gene (6 bases). Trimming removed 5 bases from V and 8 bases from J, with 12 bases in between. The CDR3 is 12 residues long. The chain's CDR3 is CASSSRGQEAFF. DNA for the CDR3: TGTGCCAGCAGTAGCCGGGGGCAAGAAGCTTTCTTT.

This clonotype was picked up many times. The chain links TRBV27 to TRBJ2-7; possibly TRBD1 for D (5 bases). This CDR3 region has 18 residues. Trimming stripped 4 bases from V and 3 bases from J, with 25 bases between. Germline CDR1 reads MNHEY; CDR2 reads SMNVEV (reference sequence). The CDR3 bases are TGTGCCAGCAGTTATGTGGGCGGTCGGGCAGGGAAAGGCTACGAGCAGTACTTC. Encoded protein: CASSYVGGRAGKGYEQYF.

This clonotype was counted many times. The J gene is TRBJ2-5, the V gene TRBV18; D uncertain. Germline loops: CDR1 KGHSH, CDR2 LQKENI. Deletions cut 5 bases from V and 5 bases from J, with 9 bases between. This CDR3 contains 12 residues. CDR3 bases: TGTGCCAGCTCAGGACGACGGGAGACCCAGTACTTC. Translation: CASSGRRETQYF.

This clonotype has a handful of counts. J is TRBJ2-7 and V is TRBV5-1; the D gene is possibly TRBD1 (5 bases). The CDR3 is 15 residues long. Per the germline V gene, CDR1 is SGHRS and CDR2 is YFSETQ. Trimming took 4 bases from V and 5 from J, leaving 19 bases between them. The CDR3 loop is CASSQRPLQEHEQYF. DNA of the CDR3: TGCGCCAGCAGCCAGAGGCCATTACAGGAGCACGAGCAGTACTTC.

This clonotype was seen many times. The chain employs TRBV11-2 and TRBJ1-5; D call uncertain. CDR3 length: 15 amino acids. Trimming left V 1 base short and J 0 bases short, with 7 bases between. Germline V gene data show CDR1 as SGHAT and CDR2 as FQNNGV. The CDR3 protein is CASSLGSHSNQPQHF. The DNA of the CDR3 is TGTGCCAGCAGCTTAGGGTCCCATAGCAATCAGCCCCAGCATTTT.

Many counts were recorded for this clonotype. The V gene is TRBV27, the J gene TRBJ1-5; 7 positions agree with TRBD1. CDR3 length: 15 residues. CDR1 is MNHEY, CDR2 SMNVEV, per germline (reference sequence). After removal of 1 base from V and 4 bases from J, the junction contained 4 bases not matched to a gene. CDR3: CASSLFGTENQPQHF. The DNA for the CDR3 is TGTGCCAGCAGTTTATTTGGGACAGAGAATCAGCCCCAGCATTTT.

This clonotype was counted many times. The chain employs TRBV20-1 and TRBJ2-7; D gene ambiguous. The CDR3 sequence is 12 residues long. The V gene's germline CDR1 is DFQATT and CDR2 SNEGSKA (reference sequence). V gave up 7 bases and J gave up 2 bases, with 12 bases separating them. CDR3 DNA: TGCAGTGTCCCGGGTATCACCTACGAGCAGTACTTC. This sequence encodes CSVPGITYEQYF.

The rearrangement links TRBV7-3 to TRBJ2-3; D gene unclear. V dropped 2 bases and J dropped 2 bases, with 8 bases sitting between them. Germline CDR1 SGHTA, CDR2 FQGTGA. This CDR3 is built from 14 residues. In nucleotides, the CDR3 is TGTGCCAGCAGCTTAGGACCTCACACAGATACGCAGTATTTT. Protein sequence: CASSLGPHTDTQYF.

As regards this clonotype: A much larger clonotype is one base distant, so this may be a read error. This chain joins TRBV7-7 and TRBJ1-1, with D hard to call. The CDR3 has 13 residues. Germline loops: CDR1 SSHAT, CDR2 FNYEAQ (reference sequence). This chain's CDR3 is CASSLASNTEALF. The CDR3 nucleotides are TGTGCTAGCAGCTTAGCCAGCAACACTGAAGCTCTCTTT.

The chain uses TRBV29-1 and TRBJ2-3; possibly TRBD2 for D (6 bases). Germline V gene sequence: CDR1 SQVTM, CDR2 ANQGSEA. The CDR3 is 14 residues long. Trimming removed 1 base at V and 8 bases at J, with 16 bases between. The CDR3 loop reads CSVEGVEGLGTQYF. In DNA, the CDR3 is TGCAGCGTTGAAGGGGTGGAGGGATTGGGTACGCAGTATTTT.

V and J are TRBV15 and TRBJ1-2; the D gene is possibly TRBD1 (5 bases). V lost 0 bases and J lost 6, with 14 bases in between. This CDR3 contains 15 residues. CDR1 is LNHNV and CDR2 is YYDKDF in the germline V gene (reference sequence). The DNA of the CDR3 is TGTGCCACCAGCAGAGACCAGGGAAGCGCTAATGGCTACACCTTC. Protein sequence: CATSRDQGSANGYTF. Filled out from reference TRBV15 and TRBJ1-2, the complete variable domain reads DAMVIQNPRYQVTQFGKPVTLSCSQTLNHNVMYWYQQKSSQAPKLLFHYYDKDFNNEADTPDNFQSRRPNTSFCFLDIRSPGLGDTAMYLCATSRDQGSANGYTFGSGTRLTVV.

This clonotype was counted only a few times. CDR3 bases: TGTGCCAGCAGTTCTATATCCACCGGGGAGCTGTTTTTT. Translation: CASSSISTGELFF. The chain carries TRBV28 and TRBJ2-2; D unclear. The CDR3 covers 13 residues. Trimming shortened V by 4 bases and J by 4 bases, and 7 bases separated the two germline ends. Germline lookup yields CDR1 MDHEN and CDR2 SYDVKM.

This sequence joins TRBV7-9 and TRBJ2-1, with 10 bases that match TRBD1. CDR1 is SEHNR, CDR2 FQNEAQ, per germline (reference sequence). CDR3 length: 15 amino acids. The V segment lost 1 base and the J segment 8 bases; nucleotides outside the gene matches: 5. The CDR3 DNA follows: TGTGCCAGCAGCTTAGAAGACAGGGGGCTCGATGAGCAGTTCTTC. Amino acids: CASSLEDRGLDEQFF.

The chain has TRBV19 and TRBJ2-3; a possible D gene is TRBD1 (5 bases). The germline V gene encodes CDR1 LNHDA and CDR2 SQIVND (reference sequence). Trimming removed 3 bases from V and 3 bases from J, with 16 bases in between. This CDR3 has 16 residues. For the CDR3, the DNA is TGTGCCAGTAGTATTGGCAGGGAAAAATCGACAGATACGCAGTATTTT. The encoded protein is CASSIGREKSTDTQYF.

J is TRBJ2-4 and V is TRBV28; D unclear. The CDR3 length is 17 residues. The ends were cut back, 1 base at V and 0 bases at J, with 13 bases in the middle. Germline CDR1 MDHEN, CDR2 SYDVKM. The CDR3 nucleotides read TGTGCCAGCAGTTTATATTTAACAGCCGAAGCCAAAAACATTCAGTACTTC. This translates into CASSLYLTAEAKNIQYF.

This clonotype appeared a few times. The chain uses TRBV2 and TRBJ1-3, with 7 bases identical to TRBD1. Per the germline V gene, CDR1 is SNHLY and CDR2 is FYNNEI. Losses at the gene ends were 8 bases for V and 0 bases for J; bases not matched to a gene: 7. The CDR3 totals 15 residues. DNA of the CDR3: TGTGCCAGCTGGGCAGGGGGGAACTCTGGAAACACCATATATTTT. Its protein product is CASWAGGNSGNTIYF.

J is TRBJ2-4 and V is TRBV13; 7 bases map to TRBD1. J lost 4 bases, V lost 4 bases, and 4 bases had no gene match. Looked up from germline, CDR1 is PRHDT and CDR2 is FYEKMQ (reference sequence). CDR3 length: 14 amino acids. Here the CDR3 reads CASSSRDRKNIQYF. The CDR3 DNA reads TGTGCCAGCAGCTCCCGGGACAGAAAAAACATTCAGTACTTC.

This clonotype was seen repeatedly, ten times or more. The V call is TRBV12-3 or TRBV12-4, the J call TRBJ2-5; TRBD2 matches at 7 bases. V dropped 4 bases and J dropped 7; count of bases not matched to a gene: 3. The CDR3 runs 12 residues. The CDR3 DNA sequence: TGTGCCAGCAGTTGGACGGGGGGGACCCAGTACTTC. Translated: CASSWTGGTQYF.

Comment on this clonotype: This may come from a read error, since a much larger clone is one base off. V and J are TRBV6-2 or TRBV6-3 and TRBJ1-1; D may be TRBD1 (6 bases). Germline V lookup: CDR1 MNHEY, CDR2 SVGEGT. This CDR3 has 16 amino acids. CDR3 DNA: TGTGCCAGCAGTGACACCGGACGGGACACAAGCACTGGAGCTTTCTTT. Translation: CASSDTGRDTSTGAFF.

There are a few counts of this clonotype. The rearrangement joins TRBV7-6 to TRBJ2-7; 12 nucleotides match TRBD2. CDR1 SGHVS and CDR2 FNYEAQ come from the germline V gene. J lost 4 bases, V lost 1 base, and 5 bases had no gene match. The CDR3 runs to 16 residues. CDR3 DNA: TGTGCCAGCAGCTTAGGGACTAGCGGGACTTCGTACGAGCAGTACTTC. It codes for CASSLGTSGTSYEQYF.

The sample holds many counts of this clonotype. The chain has TRBV28 and TRBJ2-7; D is perhaps TRBD1 (5 bases). Trimming cost V 5 bases and J 3 bases, with 20 bases left between them. This CDR3 is built from 16 residues. CDR1 and CDR2 (germline): MDHEN, SYDVKM. The CDR3: CASSLPVGAGYYEQYF. The CDR3 coding sequence is TGTGCCAGCAGTCTTCCGGTTGGGGCAGGCTACTACGAGCAGTACTTC.

The V call is TRBV6-8, the J call TRBJ2-7, with 10 bases matching TRBD2. The CDR3 consists of 17 residues. Germline trimming cut 2 bases from V and 2 bases from J; bases unmatched to any gene: 9. Germline lookup yields CDR1 MNHGY and CDR2 SAAAGT. CDR3 residues: CASSYILAGVRTYEQYF. DNA of the CDR3: TGTGCCAGCAGTTACATCCTAGCGGGAGTCCGGACCTACGAGCAGTACTTC.